Below are 28 T cell receptor beta chains sequenced from a single sample in a study of blood T cell repertoires in COVID-19. TCRdb's copy holds only in-frame clones and misses some; the assay was immunoSEQ multiplex PCR. Of a few hundred thousand clones listed, about 90% were seen once; the top ten hold around 6.6%. The sequenced material came from peripheral blood. The receptors stem from a man between 18 and 35 years old who had recovered from COVID-19.

The chain uses TRBV15 and TRBJ1-1; the D is unclear. The germline V gene has CDR1 LNHNV and CDR2 YYDKDF (reference sequence). V lost 1 base and J lost 1, with 7 bases in between. This CDR3 is 14 amino acids long. Written as DNA, the CDR3 is TGTGCCACCAGCAGAGGACACTGGAACACTGAAGCTTTCTTT. Its protein product is CATSRGHWNTEAFF.

V gene TRBV3-1 (or the pseudogene TRBV3-2) combines with J gene TRBJ1-6; no reliable D call. The CDR3 extends over 14 amino acids. The V gene's germline CDR1 is LGHDT and CDR2 YNNKEL (reference sequence). The V end was cut by 8 bases, the J end by 11 bases, with 19 bases between. CDR3 protein: CASGSGLGWTPLHF. CDR3 sequence (DNA): TGTGCCAGCGGTTCCGGACTTGGATGGACACCCCTCCACTTT.

V usage is TRBV19 and J usage is TRBJ2-2, with 14 bases matching TRBD2. Trimming at V came to 7 bases and at J to 7 bases, leaving 8 bases not matched to a gene. Germline CDR1 is LNHDA and CDR2 is SQIVND (reference sequence). The CDR3 sequence is 16 residues long. In DNA form, the CDR3 reads TGTGCCAGTACCCGGACTAGCGGGAGGTCAGTCGGGGAGCTGTTTTTT. Translation gives CASTRTSGRSVGELFF.

About this clone itself: Other nucleotide sequences in the sample specify the same CDR3. This sequence joins TRBV18 and TRBJ1-1; tentative D call: TRBD1 (5 bases). Trimming removed 3 bases from V and 4 bases from J, with 9 bases in between. The CDR3 is 13 amino acids. CDR1 and CDR2 from the germline V gene are KGHSH and LQKENI. CDR3: CASSPTGGTEAFF. The CDR3, as DNA: TGTGCCAGCTCACCTACGGGGGGCACTGAAGCTTTCTTT.

The chain couples TRBV5-8 to TRBJ1-5, with D possibly matching TRBD1 (5 bases). CDR1 and CDR2 (germline): SGHTS, YDEGEE. V was shortened by 4 bases and J by 0 bases, with 14 bases between the two germline ends. This CDR3 spans 16 amino acids. CDR3 DNA sequence: TGTGCCAGCAGCCAAGGGACTGTTTTTAGCAATCAGCCCCAGCATTTT. Encoded protein: CASSQGTVFSNQPQHF. Looking up the rest from reference TRBV5-8 and TRBJ1-5 gives the full variable domain: EAGVTQSPTHLIKTRGQQATLRCSPISGHTSVYWYQQALGLGLQFLLWYDEGEERNRGNFPPRFSGRQFPNYSSELNVNALELEDSALYLCASSQGTVFSNQPQHFGDGTRLSIL.

The CDR3 region is CASSLVGAGEAFF. In nucleotides, the CDR3 is TGTGCCAGCAGCCTAGTTGGGGCGGGGGAAGCTTTCTTT. The chain joins TRBV11-2 to TRBJ1-1; D might be TRBD1 (5 bases). The germline gives CDR1 SGHAT, CDR2 FQNNGV. CDR3 length equals 13 residues. V lost 5 bases and J 8 bases, leaving 15 bases between the germline ends.

This rearrangement joins TRBV15 to TRBJ1-3; 7 nucleotides agree with TRBD1. V lost 2 bases, J lost 2 bases, and 18 bases stayed unmatched. The CDR3 covers 20 residues. CDR1 is LNHNV, CDR2 YYDKDF, per germline (reference sequence). The CDR3 spells CATSRPLAPGTVRAGNTIYF. The DNA of the CDR3 is TGTGCCACCAGCAGACCTCTTGCCCCCGGGACAGTGAGGGCTGGAAACACCATATATTTT.

The rearrangement links TRBV19 to TRBJ1-5, with 12 bases fitting TRBD1. The germline V gene has CDR1 LNHDA and CDR2 SQIVND (reference sequence). This CDR3 contains 18 residues. The ends lost 3 bases at V and 4 bases at J; junction bases unmatched: 10. The CDR3 here is CASSMSPGTGGRNQPQHF. DNA of the CDR3: TGTGCCAGTAGTATGTCTCCCGGGACAGGGGGCAGAAATCAGCCCCAGCATTTT.

The rearrangement uses TRBV19 and TRBJ2-2; 11 nucleotides agree with TRBD2. CDR3 length equals 17 residues. The V segment lost 0 bases and the J segment 4 bases; nucleotides outside the gene matches: 4. Per germline, CDR1 LNHDA and CDR2 SQIVND (reference sequence). The CDR3 sequence: CASSIDLAGGGTGELFF. Written as DNA, the CDR3 is TGTGCCAGTAGTATAGATCTAGCGGGAGGTGGCACCGGGGAGCTGTTTTTT.

CDR3 region: CASSKTGGGYSNQPQHF. Here the CDR3 DNA reads TGTGCCAGCAGCAAAACAGGGGGCGGTTATAGCAATCAGCCCCAGCATTTT. The chain couples TRBV27 to TRBJ1-5, with TRBD1 identical over 9 bases. The CDR3 is made up of 17 amino acids. Germline loops: CDR1 MNHEY, CDR2 SMNVEV (reference sequence). The V and J ends lost 6 bases and 0 bases, in that order; junction bases with no gene match: 9.

This clone was counted a single time. V usage is TRBV6-2 or TRBV6-3 and J usage is TRBJ2-3, with D unclear. V lost 6 bases to trimming and J lost 0 bases, with 10 bases between them. Looked up from germline, CDR1 is MNHEY and CDR2 is SVGEGT. This CDR3 contains 14 residues. CDR3 in DNA: TGTGCCAGCAGCCCGGTGGCTAGCACAGATACGCAGTATTTT. Amino acids: CASSPVASTDTQYF.

CDR3 coding DNA: TGTGCCAGCAGCTCACAGGGGGGTCGGACTCACTTTTCCTACGAGCAGTACTTC. Translated, it gives CASSSQGGRTHFSYEQYF. The rearrangement uses TRBV13 and TRBJ2-7; 8 bases line up with TRBD1. CDR3 length: 18 amino acids. From germline, CDR1 is PRHDT and CDR2 FYEKMQ (reference sequence). V lost 4 bases to trimming and J lost 1 base; unmatched junction nucleotides: 15. Supplemented by reference TRBV13 and TRBJ2-7, the full variable domain reads AAGVIQSPRHLIKEKRETATLKCYPIPRHDTVYWYQQGPGQDPQFLISFYEKMQSDKGSIPDRFSAQQFSDYHSELNMSSLELGDSALYFCASSSQGGRTHFSYEQYFGPGTRLTVT.

The chain couples TRBV28 to TRBJ1-5; TRBD1 is a possible D gene (6 bases). The CDR3 is made up of 15 amino acids. V gave up 6 bases and J gave up 1 base, with 13 bases separating them. Germline assignment: CDR1 MDHEN and CDR2 SYDVKM. CDR3 residues: CASRNRDKSNQPQHF. The CDR3 DNA follows: TGTGCCAGCAGAAACCGGGACAAAAGCAATCAGCCCCAGCATTTT.

The J gene is TRBJ2-7, the V gene TRBV11-2; 11 nucleotides agree with TRBD2. CDR3 length: 14 residues. Germline values: CDR1 SGHAT, CDR2 FQNNGV. With V trimmed by 7 bases and J by 4 bases, 6 bases remained unmatched. For the CDR3, the DNA is TGTGCCAGCAACGAAGGGACTAGCGGATACGAGCAGTACTTC. This sequence encodes CASNEGTSGYEQYF.

The rearrangement joins TRBV18 to TRBJ1-3, with 7 bases matching TRBD1. Germline trimming cut 3 bases from V and 0 bases from J; bases unmatched to any gene: 2. This CDR3 has 15 amino acids. Germline V gene sequence: CDR1 KGHSH, CDR2 LQKENI. This chain's CDR3 is CASSPRTGSGNTIYF. The DNA for the CDR3 is TGTGCCAGCTCACCCAGGACAGGCTCTGGAAACACCATATATTTT.

The gene calls are TRBV6-2 or TRBV6-3 and TRBJ2-3; the match to TRBD2 covers 12 bases. V trimming: 5 bases; J trimming: 3 bases; junction bases outside the gene matches: 6. Germline CDR1 and CDR2: MNHEY and SVGEGT. The CDR3 spans 16 residues. The CDR3: CASSQTSGRRTDTQYF. In nucleotides, the CDR3 is TGTGCCAGCAGTCAGACTAGCGGGAGACGGACAGATACGCAGTATTTT.

This CDR3 reads CASKGGEGRYGYTF. The CDR3 DNA follows: TGTGCCAGCAAGGGGGGGGAAGGGCGGTACGGCTACACCTTC. The rearrangement uses TRBV2 and TRBJ1-2; maybe TRBD1 (6 bases). Per germline, CDR1 SNHLY and CDR2 FYNNEI. Deletions cut 7 bases from V and 8 bases from J, with 20 bases between. This CDR3 is 14 amino acids long.

The sample holds a few counts of this clone. The CDR3 nucleotides read TGCGCCAGCAGCACCCAACAGGGGTCGGGGGAGCAGTACTTC. It encodes CASSTQQGSGEQYF. The rearrangement uses TRBV5-1 and TRBJ2-7; 7 positions agree with TRBD1. The CDR3 runs 14 residues. V lost 4 bases, J lost 7 bases, and 11 bases stayed unmatched. CDR1 SGHRS and CDR2 YFSETQ come from the germline V gene.

As to this clone: Other DNA variants within this sample encode the same CDR3. This chain links TRBV2 with TRBJ1-1; D remains ambiguous. Trimming took 1 base from V and 1 from J, leaving 4 bases between them. The CDR3 spans 13 residues. Germline values: CDR1 SNHLY, CDR2 FYNNEI. The CDR3 region is CASSEGRNTEAFF. CDR3 coding DNA: TGTGCCAGCAGTGAAGGGAGGAACACTGAAGCTTTCTTT. Full variable domain (outside the CDR3, taken from reference TRBV2 and TRBJ1-1): EPEVTQTPSHQVTQMGQEVILRCVPISNHLYFYWYRQILGQKVEFLVSFYNNEISEKSEIFDDQFSVERPDGSNFTLKIRSTKLEDSAMYFCASSEGRNTEAFFGQGTRLTVV.

The chain is built from TRBV5-6 and TRBJ1-2; D is unclear. Between the trimmed V and J ends, which lost 0 bases and 5 bases, there was a span of 14 bases. The CDR3 covers 15 residues. In germline, CDR1 is SGHDT, CDR2 YYEEEE. The CDR3 DNA is TGTGCCAGCAGCTTGGTACAGACCACCGAATATGGCTACACCTTC. It specifies CASSLVQTTEYGYTF.

This rearrangement joins TRBV28 to TRBJ2-1, with no clear D. Germline assignment: CDR1 MDHEN and CDR2 SYDVKM. Deletions cut 2 bases from V and 7 bases from J, with 12 bases between. The CDR3 has 14 residues. The CDR3 region is CASSLEVPRNEQFF. The CDR3 DNA sequence: TGTGCCAGCAGTTTAGAAGTCCCACGGAATGAGCAGTTCTTC.

The V and J genes are TRBV6-4 and TRBJ2-1; 10 bases align to TRBD2. Germline CDR1 is MRHNA and CDR2 is SNTAGT. This CDR3 has 14 amino acids. V gave up 4 bases and J gave up 6 bases; unmatched junction bases: 3. The DNA of the CDR3 is TGTGCCAGCAGTGGGATAGCGGGGGGCAATGAGCAGTTCTTC. Translating gives CASSGIAGGNEQFF.

Turning to this clone: The same CDR3 can be traced to other DNA sequences in this sample. This chain connects TRBV6-5 to TRBJ2-1; tentatively, D is TRBD1 (6 bases). Trimming cost V 2 bases and J 8 bases, with 10 bases left between them. The CDR3 totals 13 residues. CDR1 MNHEY and CDR2 SVGAGI come from the germline V gene. CDR3 sequence reads: CASSYLRGHEQFF. CDR3 DNA: TGTGCCAGCAGTTACCTCAGGGGCCATGAGCAGTTCTTC.

Comment on this clone: Other DNA sequences in this sample translate to the same CDR3. The chain has TRBV20-1 and TRBJ2-1, with D perhaps TRBD2 (6 bases). CDR1 DFQATT and CDR2 SNEGSKA come from the germline V gene (reference sequence). The V end lost 3 bases, the J end lost 3 bases, and 12 bases lay between the germline ends. The CDR3 loop spans 14 amino acids. In DNA form, the CDR3 reads TGCAGTGCTAGTGGGACTGGGAGCTACAATGAGCAGTTCTTC. Its protein product is CSASGTGSYNEQFF.

V usage is TRBV5-6 and J usage is TRBJ1-1; no definite D call. V was trimmed by 2 bases and J by 7 bases, leaving 6 bases between them. CDR3 size: 11 residues. Germline V gives CDR1 SGHDT, CDR2 YYEEEE. CDR3 loop: CASSFFLEAFF. The CDR3 DNA reads as TGTGCCAGCAGCTTCTTCCTTGAAGCTTTCTTT.

This clone occurred once. The rearrangement links TRBV19 to TRBJ2-3; 7 bases match TRBD1. V dropped 3 bases and J dropped 6; count of bases not matched to a gene: 9. Germline CDR1 reads LNHDA; CDR2 reads SQIVND (reference sequence). This CDR3 spans 15 amino acids. The CDR3 nucleotides read TGTGCCAGTAGTATGGGGCAGGGGGTATCCGATACGCAGTATTTT. It is translated as CASSMGQGVSDTQYF.

The chain is built from TRBV6-5 and TRBJ2-7, with TRBD2 identical over 7 bases. V was pared by 5 bases and J by 7 bases, with 8 bases of the junction left unmatched. Germline V gene data show CDR1 as MNHEY and CDR2 as SVGAGI. The CDR3 contains 13 residues. CDR3 bases: TGTGCCAGCAGTCGCGGGGGAGGAGGGGAGCAGTACTTC. Translating gives CASSRGGGGEQYF.

The chain uses TRBV3-1 (or the pseudogene TRBV3-2) and TRBJ2-1, with 7 positions matching TRBD2. With V trimmed by 4 bases and J by 5 bases, 11 bases remained unmatched. CDR3 size: 16 residues. CDR1 and CDR2 from the germline V gene are LGHDT and YNNKEL (reference sequence). CDR3 DNA sequence: TGTGCCAGCAGCCTCCTCCCTAGCGGAAGAAACAATGAGCAGTTCTTC. It codes for CASSLLPSGRNNEQFF.